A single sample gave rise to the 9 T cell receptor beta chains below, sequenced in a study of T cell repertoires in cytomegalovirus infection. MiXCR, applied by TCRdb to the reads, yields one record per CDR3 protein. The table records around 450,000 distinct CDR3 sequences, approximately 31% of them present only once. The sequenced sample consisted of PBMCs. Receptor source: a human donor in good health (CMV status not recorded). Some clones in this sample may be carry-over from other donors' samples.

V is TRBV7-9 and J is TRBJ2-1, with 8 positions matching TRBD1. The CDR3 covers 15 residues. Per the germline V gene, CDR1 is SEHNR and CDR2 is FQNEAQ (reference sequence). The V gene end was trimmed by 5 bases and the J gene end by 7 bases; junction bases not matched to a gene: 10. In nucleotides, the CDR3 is TGTGCCAGCAGCGCGGCAGGGGGCATTATAAATGAGCAGTTCTTC. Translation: CASSAAGGIINEQFF.

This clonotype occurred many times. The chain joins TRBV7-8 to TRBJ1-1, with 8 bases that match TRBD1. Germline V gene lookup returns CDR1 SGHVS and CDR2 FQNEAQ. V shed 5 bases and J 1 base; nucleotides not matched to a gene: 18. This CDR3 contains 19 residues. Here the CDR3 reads CASSPTSGQGGGRNTEAFF. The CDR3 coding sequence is TGTGCCAGCAGCCCCACATCTGGACAGGGTGGGGGGAGGAACACTGAAGCTTTCTTT.

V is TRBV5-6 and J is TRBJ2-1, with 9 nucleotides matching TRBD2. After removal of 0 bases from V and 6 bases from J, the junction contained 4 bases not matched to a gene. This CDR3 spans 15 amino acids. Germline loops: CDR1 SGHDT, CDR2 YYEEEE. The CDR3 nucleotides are TGTGCCAGCAGCTTGGTAGCTAGCGGGGTCAATGAGCAGTTCTTC. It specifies CASSLVASGVNEQFF.

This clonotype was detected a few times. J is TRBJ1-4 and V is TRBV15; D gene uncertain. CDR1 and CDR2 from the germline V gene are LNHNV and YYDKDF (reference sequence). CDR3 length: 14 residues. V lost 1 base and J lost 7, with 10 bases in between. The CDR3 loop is CATSRGSRIEKLFF. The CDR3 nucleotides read TGTGCCACCAGCAGAGGCAGTCGGATTGAAAAACTGTTTTTT.

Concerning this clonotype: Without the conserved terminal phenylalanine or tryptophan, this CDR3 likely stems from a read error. CDR3 coding DNA: TGTGCCAGCATCTTAACTGGTCGGAGCGGGGGGCCGGACGAGCAGTACTTA. This encodes CASILTGRSGGPDEQYL. This chain links TRBV7-3 with TRBJ2-7, with TRBD2 matching 9 bases. Germline CDR1 and CDR2: SGHTA and FQGTGA. CDR3 length: 17 residues.

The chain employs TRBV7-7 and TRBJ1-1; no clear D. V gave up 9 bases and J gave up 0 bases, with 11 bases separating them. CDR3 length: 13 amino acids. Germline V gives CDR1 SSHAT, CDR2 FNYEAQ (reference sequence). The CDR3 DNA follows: TGTGCCAGGAGTCCGGGATTGAACACTGAAGCTTTCTTT. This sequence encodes CARSPGLNTEAFF.

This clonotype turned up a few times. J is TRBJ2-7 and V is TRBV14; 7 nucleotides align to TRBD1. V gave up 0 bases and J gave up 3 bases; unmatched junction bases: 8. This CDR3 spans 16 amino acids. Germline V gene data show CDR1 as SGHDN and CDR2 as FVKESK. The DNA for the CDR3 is TGTGCCAGCAGCCAAGATAACAGGGGATTTGACTACGAGCAGTACTTC. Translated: CASSQDNRGFDYEQYF.

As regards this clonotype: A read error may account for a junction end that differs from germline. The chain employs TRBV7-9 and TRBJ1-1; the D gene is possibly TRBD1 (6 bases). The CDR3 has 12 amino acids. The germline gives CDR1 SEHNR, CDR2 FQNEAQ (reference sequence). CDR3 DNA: TGTGCCCGCAGCTTAGCGCAGGGGTCGGCTTTCTTT. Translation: CARSLAQGSAFF.

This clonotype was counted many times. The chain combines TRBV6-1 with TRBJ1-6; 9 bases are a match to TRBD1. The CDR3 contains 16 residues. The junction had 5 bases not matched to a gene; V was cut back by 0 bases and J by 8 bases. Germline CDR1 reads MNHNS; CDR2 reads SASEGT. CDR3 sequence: CASSEASGQGYSPLHF. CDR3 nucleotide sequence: TGTGCCAGCAGTGAAGCGAGCGGACAGGGGTATTCACCCCTCCACTTT.